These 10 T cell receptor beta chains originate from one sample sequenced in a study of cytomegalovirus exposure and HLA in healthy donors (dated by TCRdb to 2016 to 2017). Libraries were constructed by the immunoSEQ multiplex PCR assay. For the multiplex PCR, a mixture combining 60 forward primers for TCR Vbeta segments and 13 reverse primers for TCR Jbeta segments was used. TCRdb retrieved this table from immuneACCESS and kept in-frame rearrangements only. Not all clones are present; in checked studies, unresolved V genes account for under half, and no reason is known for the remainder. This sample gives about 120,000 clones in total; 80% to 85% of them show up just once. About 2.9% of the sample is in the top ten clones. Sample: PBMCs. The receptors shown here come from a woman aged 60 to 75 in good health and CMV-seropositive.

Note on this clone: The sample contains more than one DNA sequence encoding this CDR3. The CDR3 sequence is CAWSVLDINEQFF. The CDR3 DNA is TGTGCCTGGAGTGTACTGGACATCAATGAGCAGTTCTTC. This chain connects TRBV30 to TRBJ2-1, with D possibly matching TRBD1 (5 bases). Germline V gene data show CDR1 as GTSNPN and CDR2 as SVGIG (reference sequence). V gave up 0 bases and J gave up 6 bases, with 9 bases separating them. This CDR3 is built from 13 residues.

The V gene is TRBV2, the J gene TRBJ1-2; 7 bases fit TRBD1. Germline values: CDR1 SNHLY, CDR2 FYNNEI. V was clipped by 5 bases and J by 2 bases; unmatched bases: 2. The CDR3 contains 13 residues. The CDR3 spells CASSKDRNYGYTF. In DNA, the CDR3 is TGTGCCAGCAGTAAGGACAGGAACTATGGCTACACCTTC.

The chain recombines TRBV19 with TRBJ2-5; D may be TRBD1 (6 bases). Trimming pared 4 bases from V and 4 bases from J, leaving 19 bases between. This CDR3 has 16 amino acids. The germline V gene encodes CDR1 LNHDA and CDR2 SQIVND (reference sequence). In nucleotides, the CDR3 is TGTGCCAGTAGTACCAACGGACAGCCGAACAGAGAGACCCAGTACTTC. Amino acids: CASSTNGQPNRETQYF.

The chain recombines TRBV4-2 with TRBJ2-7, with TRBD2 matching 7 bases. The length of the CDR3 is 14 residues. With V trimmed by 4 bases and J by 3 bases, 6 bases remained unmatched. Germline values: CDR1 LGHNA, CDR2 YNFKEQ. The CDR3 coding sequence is TGTGCCAGCAGCCCCAGACTAGCAGACTACGAGCAGTACTTC. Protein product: CASSPRLADYEQYF.

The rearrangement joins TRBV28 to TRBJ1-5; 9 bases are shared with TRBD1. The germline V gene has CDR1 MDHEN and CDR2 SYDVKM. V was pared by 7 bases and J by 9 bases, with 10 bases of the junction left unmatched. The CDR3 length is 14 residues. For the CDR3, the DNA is TGTGCCAGCAACGGACAGGGGCATGAACGGCCCCAGCATTTT. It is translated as CASNGQGHERPQHF.

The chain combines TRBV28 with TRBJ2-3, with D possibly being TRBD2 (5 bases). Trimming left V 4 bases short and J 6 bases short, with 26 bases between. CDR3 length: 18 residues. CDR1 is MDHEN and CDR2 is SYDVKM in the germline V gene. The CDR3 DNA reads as TGTGCCAGCAGTTCAATGCAGCCCCGAAAGGGCGGGTGGGATACGCAGTATTTT. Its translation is CASSSMQPRKGGWDTQYF.

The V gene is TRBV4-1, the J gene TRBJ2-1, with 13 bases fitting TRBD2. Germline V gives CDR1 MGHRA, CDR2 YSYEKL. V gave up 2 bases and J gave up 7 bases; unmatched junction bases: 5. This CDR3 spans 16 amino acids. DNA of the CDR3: TGCGCCAGCAGCCAATTACCGGGACTAGCGGGAAATGAGCAGTTCTTC. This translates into CASSQLPGLAGNEQFF.

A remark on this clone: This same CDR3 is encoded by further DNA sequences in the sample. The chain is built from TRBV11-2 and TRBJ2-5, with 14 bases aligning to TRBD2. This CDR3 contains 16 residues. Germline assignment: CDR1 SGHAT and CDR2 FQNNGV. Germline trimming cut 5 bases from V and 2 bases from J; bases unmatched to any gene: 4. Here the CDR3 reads CASSPWTSGRQETQYF. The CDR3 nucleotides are TGTGCCAGCAGCCCCTGGACTAGCGGGAGGCAAGAGACCCAGTACTTC.

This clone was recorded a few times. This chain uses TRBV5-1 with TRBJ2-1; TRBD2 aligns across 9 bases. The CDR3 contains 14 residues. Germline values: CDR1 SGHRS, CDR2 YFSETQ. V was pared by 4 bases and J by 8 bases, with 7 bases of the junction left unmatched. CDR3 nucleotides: TGCGCCAGCAGCGCGGGACTAGCTCCCGATGAGCAGTTCTTC. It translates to CASSAGLAPDEQFF.

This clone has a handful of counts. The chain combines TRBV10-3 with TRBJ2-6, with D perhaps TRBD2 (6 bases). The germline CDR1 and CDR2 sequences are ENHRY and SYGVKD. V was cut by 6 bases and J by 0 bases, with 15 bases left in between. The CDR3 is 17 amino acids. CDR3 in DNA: TGTGCCATCAGGGCGGGGACCGTGAGCTCTGGGGCCAACGTCCTGACTTTC. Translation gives CAIRAGTVSSGANVLTF.